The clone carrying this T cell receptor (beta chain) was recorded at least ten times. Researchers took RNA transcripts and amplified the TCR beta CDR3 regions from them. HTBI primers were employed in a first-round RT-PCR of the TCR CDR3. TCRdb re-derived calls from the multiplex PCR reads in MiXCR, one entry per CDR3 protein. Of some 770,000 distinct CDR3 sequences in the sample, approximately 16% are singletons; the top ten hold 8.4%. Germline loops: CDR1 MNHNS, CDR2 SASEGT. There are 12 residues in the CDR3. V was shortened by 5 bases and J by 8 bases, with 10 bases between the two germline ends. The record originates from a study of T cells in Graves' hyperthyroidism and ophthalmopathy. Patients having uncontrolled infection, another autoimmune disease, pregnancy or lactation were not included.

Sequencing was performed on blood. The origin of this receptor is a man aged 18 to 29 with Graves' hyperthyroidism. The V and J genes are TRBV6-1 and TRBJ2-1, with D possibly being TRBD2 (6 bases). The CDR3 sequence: CASSSEGDEQFF. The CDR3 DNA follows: TGTGCCAGCAGTTCGGAGGGAGATGAGCAGTTCTTC.